This T cell receptor beta chain comes out of a study of T-cell reconstitution after alpha-beta-depleted transplantation in children. Regarding the study as a whole: Fresh T-cell production supplied most of the T-cell counts and diversity seen one year after transplant. There were some patients whose high TCRbeta diversity at day 60 came from surviving recipient T cells and thymic progenitors. Several hundred rapidly expanded clones from non-depleted graft cells reportedly supplied alpha-beta T cells about two months post-transplant.

A library of TCRbeta sequences, prepared with unique molecular identifiers, was generated. Using its own MiXCR run on the PCR reads, TCRdb lists one record per CDR3 protein. The data show about 460,000 distinct CDR3 sequences, about 10% seen once. Per germline, CDR1 SEHNR and CDR2 FQNEAQ (reference sequence). The CDR3 is 14 residues long. V lost 1 base to trimming and J lost 3 bases; unmatched junction nucleotides: 0. With regard to this clonotype: The antigen remains undetermined. A much larger clonotype is one base distant, so this may be a read error.

The chain combines TRBV7-9 with TRBJ1-1; 9 nucleotides agree with TRBD1. Sequencing used PBMCs, obtained before TCRalphabeta/CD19-depleted stem cell transplant. This clonotype was sampled from a child aged 2-9 years with inherited bone marrow failure, due to receive a stem cell transplant. CDR3 coding DNA: TGTGCCAGCAGCTTAGACAGGGGGCACACTGAAGCTTTCTTT. It specifies CASSLDRGHTEAFF.